Listed here are 32 T cell receptor beta chains from one sample, sequenced in a study of T cell responses to AZD1222 COVID-19 vaccine. The method was immunoSEQ multiplex PCR; TCRdb's version includes in-frame clones alone and lacks a portion of them. Of 95,000 to 110,000 clones listed, about 90% were seen once; the top ten hold roughly 5.6%. The specimen was peripheral blood, collected 28 days after the second AZD1222 dose. Source of these receptors: an adult who received the AZD1222 COVID-19 vaccine.

This clone was found once. The chain uses TRBV10-1 and TRBJ2-2; D possibly matches TRBD1 or TRBD2 (5 bases each). The CDR3 is 14 amino acids. V lost 6 bases and J lost 4, with 12 bases in between. Looked up from germline, CDR1 is WNHNN and CDR2 is SYGVQD (reference sequence). The DNA of the CDR3 is TGCGCCAGCAGGCCCAAGGGGAGCACCGGGGAGCTGTTTTTT. This gives the protein CASRPKGSTGELFF.

The gene calls are TRBV6-1 and TRBJ1-2, with 10 positions matching TRBD1. Germline loops: CDR1 MNHNS, CDR2 SASEGT. V lost 6 bases, J lost 1 base, and 5 bases stayed unmatched. The CDR3 runs 15 residues. The CDR3 reads CASSQRTGGNYGYTF. CDR3 bases: TGTGCCAGCAGCCAAAGGACAGGGGGTAACTATGGCTACACCTTC.

V gene TRBV5-3 combines with J gene TRBJ1-1; 8 bases map to TRBD1. TRBV5-3 is classed as an ORF, of uncertain function. After removal of 5 bases from V and 8 bases from J, the junction contained 11 bases not matched to a gene. This CDR3 has 14 residues. CDR3 residues: CARRWTGLIQEAFF. The CDR3, as DNA: TGTGCCAGAAGATGGACAGGGTTGATTCAGGAAGCTTTCTTT.

The J gene is TRBJ2-2, the V gene TRBV19; unclear D gene. From germline, CDR1 is LNHDA and CDR2 SQIVND (reference sequence). Trimming took 3 bases from V and 6 from J, leaving 5 bases between them. The CDR3 sequence is 12 residues long. The CDR3 loop reads CASSIAAGELFF. DNA of the CDR3: TGTGCCAGTAGTATCGCAGCCGGGGAGCTGTTTTTT.

The rearrangement joins TRBV28 to TRBJ2-1; perhaps TRBD2 as D (5 bases). The V end was cut by 5 bases, the J end by 0 bases, with 14 bases between. Germline V lookup: CDR1 MDHEN, CDR2 SYDVKM. There are 16 residues in the CDR3. CDR3 DNA sequence: TGTGCCAGCAGTAATATCGCGGGCCCCTCCTACAATGAGCAGTTCTTC. Encoded protein: CASSNIAGPSYNEQFF.

The gene calls are TRBV9 and TRBJ2-3; 10 bases agree with TRBD2. The V and J ends lost 9 bases and 5 bases, in that order; junction bases with no gene match: 9. This CDR3 is built from 14 residues. Germline loops: CDR1 SGDLS, CDR2 YYNGEE. This chain's CDR3 is CATLGTSVQDTQYF. The CDR3 bases are TGTGCCACCTTAGGGACTAGCGTTCAAGATACGCAGTATTTT. The full variable domain, completed using reference TRBV9 and TRBJ2-3, is DSGVTQTPKHLITATGQRVTLRCSPRSGDLSVYWYQQSLDQGLQFLIQYYNGEERAKGNILERFSAQQFPDLHSELNLSSLELGDSALYFCATLGTSVQDTQYFGPGTRLTVL.

The V call is TRBV20-1, the J call TRBJ1-3; tentatively, D is TRBD1 (5 bases). Deletions cut 3 bases from V and 8 bases from J, with 8 bases between. The CDR3 is 11 residues long. CDR1 DFQATT and CDR2 SNEGSKA come from the germline V gene (reference sequence). In DNA form, the CDR3 reads TGCAGTGCTAGTCGGGGGGACACCATATATTTT. Translation gives CSASRGDTIYF.

The chain carries TRBV7-9 and TRBJ2-2; TRBD1 matches at 8 bases. Germline CDR1 and CDR2: SEHNR and FQNEAQ (reference sequence). This CDR3 comprises 16 residues. The V gene end was trimmed by 3 bases and the J gene end by 6 bases; junction bases not matched to a gene: 9. This CDR3 reads CASSFPRTGKAGELFF. CDR3 sequence (DNA): TGTGCCAGCAGCTTTCCCAGGACAGGGAAGGCCGGGGAGCTGTTTTTT.

The chain carries TRBV27 and TRBJ1-5; D gene uncertain. V lost 5 bases, J lost 4 bases, and 6 bases lay in between. The germline V gene has CDR1 MNHEY and CDR2 SMNVEV (reference sequence). This CDR3 comprises 12 residues. CDR3 DNA: TGTGCCAGCAGTAAAGGAAATCAGCCCCAGCATTTT. Protein product: CASSKGNQPQHF.

The chain is built from TRBV6-2 or TRBV6-3 and TRBJ2-2; D is undetermined. This CDR3 contains 12 residues. Germline values: CDR1 MNHEY, CDR2 SVGEGT. Trimming stripped 5 bases from V and 6 bases from J, with 7 bases between. CDR3 sequence reads: CASSITAGELFF. The CDR3 DNA is TGTGCCAGCAGTATCACGGCCGGGGAGCTGTTTTTT.

This clone was recorded only once. This chain uses TRBV29-1 with TRBJ2-1; D is uncertain. The CDR3 sequence is 13 residues long. Deletions cut 4 bases from V and 4 bases from J, with 11 bases between. Germline-derived CDR1 and CDR2 are SQVTM and ANQGSEA. CDR3 bases: TGCAGCGTTGCCGTCGACCTTTACAATGAGCAGTTCTTC. Its protein product is CSVAVDLYNEQFF.

The chain uses TRBV6-1 and TRBJ2-3; no clear D. CDR3 length equals 15 residues. V lost 3 bases and J 0 bases, leaving 10 bases between the germline ends. Per germline, CDR1 MNHNS and CDR2 SASEGT. CDR3 region: CASSEGSFSTDTQYF. The CDR3 DNA reads as TGTGCCAGCAGTGAGGGTAGCTTTAGCACAGATACGCAGTATTTT.

The chain links TRBV5-1 to TRBJ2-3; 9 bases line up with TRBD2. This CDR3 has 17 amino acids. The germline V gene has CDR1 SGHRS and CDR2 YFSETQ. The V and J ends lost 6 bases and 4 bases, in that order; junction bases with no gene match: 15. The DNA for the CDR3 is TGCGCCAGCATCGCCGGGACTAGCAGCGTTGTCTCAGATACGCAGTATTTT. Protein sequence: CASIAGTSSVVSDTQYF.

The chain combines TRBV10-2 with TRBJ2-7; the D gene is possibly TRBD2 (6 bases). This CDR3 is built from 14 residues. Trimming took off 7 bases at V and 2 bases at J, with 15 bases between the two ends. CDR1 is WSHSY and CDR2 is SAAADI in the germline V gene. CDR3 bases: TGCGCCAGCAAACGCGGGACTGGGGCCTACGAGCAGTACTTC. The encoded protein is CASKRGTGAYEQYF.

This sequence joins TRBV5-1 and TRBJ1-1; possibly TRBD1 for D (5 bases). The CDR3 extends over 13 amino acids. The germline gives CDR1 SGHRS, CDR2 YFSETQ. V lost 0 bases and J 6 bases, leaving 9 bases between the germline ends. CDR3: CASSLGRGAEAFF. The DNA for the CDR3 is TGCGCCAGCAGCTTGGGGAGGGGCGCTGAAGCTTTCTTT.

This clone showed up just a few times. The chain combines TRBV10-3 with TRBJ1-6; a weak D match, TRBD1 (5 bases). This CDR3 contains 16 residues. V lost 2 bases and J lost 5, with 13 bases in between. Germline V lookup: CDR1 ENHRY, CDR2 SYGVKD. CDR3 region: CAISERALGDNSPLHF. CDR3 in DNA: TGTGCCATCAGTGAGCGGGCGTTAGGGGATAATTCACCCCTCCACTTT.

CDR3 protein: CALSLAEDIQYF. Here the CDR3 DNA reads TGTGCTCTTTCGTTGGCCGAGGACATTCAGTACTTC. The genes are TRBV7-9 and TRBJ2-4; D gene unclear. This CDR3 has 12 residues. The germline V gene has CDR1 SEHNR and CDR2 FQNEAQ (reference sequence).

The chain carries TRBV28 and TRBJ1-5; 7 bases are shared with TRBD1. Germline values: CDR1 MDHEN, CDR2 SYDVKM. The CDR3 is 20 amino acids. V was pared by 1 base and J by 5 bases, with 20 bases of the junction left unmatched. The CDR3 coding sequence is TGTGCCAGCAGTTTATTAGAGTATGAGGCCGTTTGGCAGGGGGATCAGCCCCAGCATTTT. Encoded protein: CASSLLEYEAVWQGDQPQHF.

The genes are TRBV10-1 and TRBJ1-3, with D tentatively TRBD1 (6 bases). The CDR3 is made up of 13 amino acids. Trimming took 8 bases from V and 1 from J, leaving 9 bases between them. CDR1 and CDR2 (germline): WNHNN, SYGVQD (reference sequence). Written as DNA, the CDR3 is TGCGCCAGCCACAGGGAATCTGGAAACACCATATATTTT. It translates to CASHRESGNTIYF.

The CDR3 DNA follows: TGTGCCAGCAAGGATGACAGGGGAACTAACTATGGCTACACCTTC. It codes for CASKDDRGTNYGYTF. This chain links TRBV6-5 with TRBJ1-2; 8 bases align to TRBD1. The CDR3 is 15 amino acids. Germline-derived CDR1 and CDR2 are MNHEY and SVGAGI. J gave up 0 bases and V 7 bases, and 7 bases lay outside the gene matches.

This chain links TRBV27 with TRBJ2-3; TRBD1 agrees at 7 bases. Trimming removed 7 bases from V and 3 bases from J; junction bases left unmatched: 10. This CDR3 has 15 amino acids. Germline V gene data show CDR1 as MNHEY and CDR2 as SMNVEV (reference sequence). The CDR3 region is CASKGGRYTTDTQYF. In DNA form, the CDR3 reads TGTGCCAGCAAAGGGGGCAGATACACAACAGATACGCAGTATTTT.

This rearrangement joins TRBV6-5 to TRBJ2-5; D is possibly TRBD1 or TRBD2 (6 bases each). Germline V gene data show CDR1 as MNHEY and CDR2 as SVGAGI. V shed 6 bases and J shed 2 bases, with 16 bases lying between them. The CDR3 spans 15 residues. The CDR3, as DNA: TGTGCCAGCAGACTGGGGGGCCGGGGACAAGAGACCCAGTACTTC. Amino acids: CASRLGGRGQETQYF.

A single count supports this clone. J is TRBJ2-2 and V is TRBV12-3 or TRBV12-4; D remains ambiguous. The CDR3 is made up of 12 amino acids. Trimming took 3 bases from V and 7 from J, leaving 6 bases between them. The CDR3 reads CASSFGVGELFF. The CDR3 nucleotides are TGTGCCAGCAGTTTTGGGGTCGGGGAGCTGTTTTTT.

This sequence joins TRBV27 and TRBJ2-1, with a tentative D call TRBD2 (5 bases). V lost 3 bases to trimming and J lost 7 bases, with 7 bases between them. Germline assignment: CDR1 MNHEY and CDR2 SMNVEV (reference sequence). This CDR3 region has 12 residues. The CDR3 is CASSFKRNEQFF. CDR3 in DNA: TGTGCCAGCAGTTTCAAGCGGAATGAGCAGTTCTTC.

This chain uses TRBV5-4 with TRBJ1-1, with D perhaps TRBD1 (6 bases). This CDR3 is built from 15 residues. Deletions cut 4 bases from V and 3 bases from J, with 16 bases between. The germline V gene encodes CDR1 SGHNT and CDR2 YYREEE (reference sequence). The DNA of the CDR3 is TGTGCCAGCAGCCCAGGGGCCCCGCGGGACACTGAAGCTTTCTTT. The encoded protein is CASSPGAPRDTEAFF.

The genes are TRBV20-1 and TRBJ2-1, with 8 bases fitting TRBD2. The CDR3 totals 15 residues. Germline lookup yields CDR1 DFQATT and CDR2 SNEGSKA (reference sequence). J gave up 5 bases and V 3 bases, and 9 bases lay outside the gene matches. The CDR3, as DNA: TGCAGTGCTAGTCTGAGCGGGAGATATAACAATGAGCAGTTCTTC. This sequence encodes CSASLSGRYNNEQFF.

The chain recombines TRBV6-5 with TRBJ2-7, with 9 bases fitting TRBD1. The CDR3 covers 14 residues. Germline V gene sequence: CDR1 MNHEY, CDR2 SVGAGI. V lost 7 bases, J lost 2 bases, and 6 bases stayed unmatched. The CDR3 sequence is CASTVDRGTYEQYF. CDR3 DNA: TGTGCCAGCACCGTGGACAGGGGCACCTACGAGCAGTACTTC.

The chain links TRBV19 to TRBJ1-2; 7 bases match TRBD1. CDR3 length equals 14 residues. Germline V lookup: CDR1 LNHDA, CDR2 SQIVND (reference sequence). Trimming removed 10 bases from V and 4 bases from J; junction bases left unmatched: 12. The chain's CDR3 is CAISAGQPLYGYTF. For the CDR3, the DNA is TGTGCCATTTCTGCGGGACAGCCCCTCTATGGCTACACCTTC. The full variable domain, completed using reference TRBV19 and TRBJ1-2, is DGGITQSPKYLFRKEGQNVTLSCEQNLNHDAMYWYRQDPGQGLRLIYYSQIVNDFQKGDIAEGYSVSREKKESFPLTVTSAQKNPTAFYLCAISAGQPLYGYTFGSGTRLTVV.

The sample holds one count of this clone. The chain has TRBV11-2 and TRBJ1-5, with D unresolved. The length of the CDR3 is 17 residues. The V gene's germline CDR1 is SGHAT and CDR2 FQNNGV. V was pared by 0 bases and J by 2 bases, with 14 bases between. The CDR3 bases are TGTGCCAGCAGCTTAGATCTTTCCACCGGGGGCAATCAGCCCCAGCATTTT. It encodes CASSLDLSTGGNQPQHF.

The CDR3 loop reads CASSPGQSYEQYF. The CDR3 DNA follows: TGTGCCAGCAGCCCGGGACAGTCCTACGAGCAGTACTTC. This rearrangement joins TRBV27 to TRBJ2-7, with 7 bases matching TRBD1. Trimming at V came to 6 bases and at J to 1 base, leaving 3 bases not matched to a gene. Germline V gene data show CDR1 as MNHEY and CDR2 as SMNVEV (reference sequence). There are 13 residues in the CDR3.

The chain links TRBV5-1 to TRBJ2-4, with TRBD1 as a possible D gene (8 bases). The ends were cut back, 3 bases at V and 1 base at J, with 38 bases in the middle. The CDR3 loop spans 24 amino acids. Germline V gene lookup returns CDR1 SGHRS and CDR2 YFSETQ. CDR3 in DNA: TGCGCCAGCAGCTCAGAAGATCAGACAGGGGCCTCTAGGAGCGGGGAGTTTGCCAAAAACATTCAGTACTTC. The encoded protein is CASSSEDQTGASRSGEFAKNIQYF. The complete variable domain, with remaining parts taken from reference TRBV5-1 and TRBJ2-4, reads KAGVTQTPRYLIKTRGQQVTLSCSPISGHRSVSWYQQTPGQGLQFLFEYFSETQRNKGNFPGRFSGRQFSNSRSEMNVSTLELGDSALYLCASSSEDQTGASRSGEFAKNIQYFGAGTRLSVL.

This clone was picked up a small number of times. A much larger clone differs by one base, so this may be a read error. V usage is TRBV7-8 and J usage is TRBJ2-5, with TRBD2 matching over 13 bases. J was trimmed by 3 bases and V by 0 bases; bases with no gene match: 16. Germline loops: CDR1 SGHVS, CDR2 FQNEAQ. CDR3 length: 21 residues. The CDR3 DNA reads as TGTGCCAGCAGCTTAGCGAGGGTAACTAGCGGGGGGGCCTGGCAGGAAGAGACCCAGTACTTC. It is translated as CASSLARVTSGGAWQEETQYF. The entire variable domain, with the rest obtained from reference TRBV7-8 and TRBJ2-5, is as follows: GAGVSQSPRYKVAKRGQDVALRCDPISGHVSLFWYQQALGQGPEFLTYFQNEAQLDKSGLPSDRFFAERPEGSVSTLKIQRTQQEDSAVYLCASSLARVTSGGAWQEETQYFGPGTRLLVL.